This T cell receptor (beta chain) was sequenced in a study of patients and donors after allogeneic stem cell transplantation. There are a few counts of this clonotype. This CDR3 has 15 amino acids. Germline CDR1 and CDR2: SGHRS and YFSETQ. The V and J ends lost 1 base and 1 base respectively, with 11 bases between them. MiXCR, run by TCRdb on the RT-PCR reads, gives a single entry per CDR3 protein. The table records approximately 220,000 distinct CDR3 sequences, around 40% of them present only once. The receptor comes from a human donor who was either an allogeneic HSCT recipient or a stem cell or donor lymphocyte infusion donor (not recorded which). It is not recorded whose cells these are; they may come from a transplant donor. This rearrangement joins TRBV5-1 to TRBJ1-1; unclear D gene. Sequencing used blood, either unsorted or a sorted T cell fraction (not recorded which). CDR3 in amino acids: CASSLHARTNTEAFF. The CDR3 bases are TGCGCCAGCAGCTTGCATGCCAGGACGAACACTGAAGCTTTCTTT.